This T cell receptor (beta chain) was found in a study of blood T cells in healthy people across ages. The CDR3 spans 17 residues. The trim removed 4 bases at V and 5 bases at J, leaving 13 bases unmatched. The germline V gene encodes CDR1 ENHRY and CDR2 SYGVKD. PCR was performed a second time for about 6 to 12 cycles using a sample-barcoded 5' primer and a J-beta primer mix. A template-switch adaptor with 12 random nucleotides tagged each cDNA molecule. TCRdb ran MiXCR on the 5' RACE reads and lists one entry per CDR3 protein. Of about a million distinct CDR3 sequences listed, about 48% are singletons.

This TCR was sampled from a man aged 25 to 40 in good health. The specimen was blood. The genes are TRBV10-3 and TRBJ2-4; 8 nucleotides match TRBD1. CDR3 DNA sequence: TGTGCCATCAGTGCCCCCCCTACAGGGGGAGGCCAAAACATTCAGTACTTC. Protein sequence: CAISAPPTGGGQNIQYF.